This T cell receptor beta chain was captured by sequencing in a study of CD8+ T cells in alopecia areata. Whole-study context: The tofacitinib course ran for 6 to 18 months and was followed by 6 months off drug.

Trimming stripped 4 bases from V and 9 bases from J, with 19 bases between. The CDR3 covers 15 residues. Germline lookup yields CDR1 SGHDN and CDR2 FVKESK. In each case, RNA was isolated and then reverse transcribed into cDNA as the sequencing template. Profiled with immunoSEQ multiplex PCR; TCRdb holds only in-frame clones, not every one. The data hold some 56,000 clones, with about 96% observed a single time. The starting material was CD8+ T cells sorted from blood, obtained at week 0. The chain links TRBV14 to TRBJ2-1, with D perhaps being TRBD1 or TRBD2 (5 bases each). The TCR was taken from a human donor with alopecia areata. Here the CDR3 reads CASSPAGTASSEQFF. The CDR3 nucleotides read TGTGCCAGCAGCCCAGCCGGGACCGCGTCATCTGAGCAGTTCTTC.